The 2 T cell receptor beta chains below were found in one sample sequenced in a study of CD8 T cell repertoires and HIV-1 epitope variants. These receptors have no identified antigens. The data were produced by immunoSEQ multiplex PCR, yet TCRdb's version contains in-frame clones alone and is incomplete. The sample lists thousands of clones; more than 60% were seen once. The sequencing input was cultured CD8+ T cells derived from PBMCs. Receptors originate from a male donor with HIV.

This clone was recorded once. This rearrangement joins TRBV7-3 to TRBJ1-3; D remains unclear. Deletions cut 6 bases from V and 0 bases from J, with 9 bases between. The germline gives CDR1 SGHTA, CDR2 FQGTGA. CDR3 length: 14 residues. CDR3 DNA sequence: TGTGCCAGCAGTCCGGGCGTCTCTGGAAACACCATATATTTT. It translates to CASSPGVSGNTIYF.

This rearrangement joins TRBV29-1 to TRBJ2-1; perhaps TRBD2 as D (6 bases). The CDR3 covers 13 residues. Germline CDR1 reads SQVTM; CDR2 reads ANQGSEA. The V end lost 4 bases, the J end lost 5 bases, and 12 bases lay between the germline ends. CDR3 DNA: TGCAGCGTTGCCGGACTACCGCACAATGAGCAGTTCTTC. Translating it yields CSVAGLPHNEQFF.